This T cell receptor (beta chain) emerged from a study of T cells in women clearing cervical HPV infection. Study-level background: No precancer developed; the control's incident HPV16 infection cleared within 12 months.

The CDR3 has 16 residues. Trimming took 0 bases from V and 2 from J, leaving 15 bases between them. Germline values: CDR1 GTSNPN, CDR2 SVGIG (reference sequence). Profiling relied on immunoSEQ multiplex PCR, and the TCRdb table lists in-frame clones only, not all of them. The sample totals 46,000 or so clones. Of note for this clone: The missing CDR3 end, 3 residues past where the read stops, is filled in from the germline J gene.

Specimen: blood buffy coat. This sequence joins TRBV30 and TRBJ2-3; a possible D gene is TRBD2 (5 bases). The source is a woman aged 18 to 75 with a cervical HPV16 infection that either progressed to CIN3+ or cleared (not recorded which). Partial CDR3 DNA: TGTGCCTGGAGTGTACTCGGGGAGTTCTACACAGATACG. It encodes CAWSVLGEFYTDT. In full, the CDR3 is CAWSVLGEFYTDTQYF.